These 5 T cell receptor beta chains were sequenced from one sample in a study of T cell clones after liver transplantation. The method was immunoSEQ multiplex PCR; TCRdb's version includes in-frame clones alone and lacks a portion of them. The sample holds tens of thousands of clones, less than 90% seen once. Sequenced here: CD4+ T cells from blood, sampled around 50 months after liver transplant. The receptors were gathered from a human patient who received a liver transplant. Some T cells may possibly be graft donor cells.

The V and J genes are TRBV4-3 and TRBJ2-6; D gene unclear. The CDR3 loop spans 15 amino acids. V shed 1 base and J shed 2 bases, with 6 bases lying between them. The germline gives CDR1 LGHNA, CDR2 YSLEER. CDR3 nucleotides: TGCGCCAGCAGCCAAGGGTTTACTGGGGCCAACGTCCTGACTTTC. This sequence encodes CASSQGFTGANVLTF.

This chain connects TRBV6-5 to TRBJ2-3; D gene uncertain. Germline V gene lookup returns CDR1 MNHEY and CDR2 SVGAGI. V was clipped by 5 bases and J by 2 bases, with 8 bases between them. CDR3 length: 13 residues. The CDR3 sequence is CASSNQLTDTQYF. CDR3 DNA: TGTGCCAGCAGTAATCAACTCACAGATACGCAGTATTTT.

V and J are TRBV6-1 and TRBJ2-7; D is possibly TRBD2 (5 bases). Trimming removed 6 bases at V and 2 bases at J, with 14 bases between. CDR3 length: 14 residues. The germline V gene has CDR1 MNHNS and CDR2 SASEGT. CDR3 sequence: CASSEHSGPYEQYF. The CDR3 nucleotides are TGTGCCAGCAGCGAACACAGCGGACCCTACGAGCAGTACTTC.

The chain couples TRBV7-3 to TRBJ2-1, with TRBD2 matching 8 bases. The germline V gene has CDR1 SGHTA and CDR2 FQGTGA. With V trimmed by 2 bases and J by 8 bases, 8 bases remained unmatched. This CDR3 has 15 residues. CDR3 nucleotides: TGTGCCAGCAGCTTAGATCTCGGGAGGGCGTATGAGCAGTTCTTC. This sequence encodes CASSLDLGRAYEQFF.

CDR3 nucleotide sequence: TGTGCCAGCAGCTCTGAGGGACAGACCTTCGATGGTGGTGGCTACACCTTC. Amino acids: CASSSEGQTFDGGGYTF. V usage is TRBV7-3 and J usage is TRBJ1-2; TRBD1 matches 7 bases. CDR1 is SGHTA, CDR2 FQGTGA, per germline. The CDR3 consists of 17 residues. J lost 7 bases, V lost 4 bases, and 18 bases had no gene match.